The present T cell receptor (beta chain) was sequenced within a study of cytomegalovirus exposure and HLA in healthy donors (dated by TCRdb to the late 2010s). Concerning the study at large: According to an earlier analysis of a few hundred of the donors, some 180 million T cells yielded 117 million unique TCR beta sequences and about 280 Gb of sequence data. An early release that covered roughly 600 HLA-typed donors contained around 300 gigabases of sequencing data and 70 million to 100 million unique TCR sequences. The genetic ancestry cluster associated with self-reported Caucasian donors included over 80% of the roughly 390 genotyped donors. The study aimed to test whether cataloging public T cell receptors could reveal signatures of past pathogen exposure. The study used immunosequencing to profile the T cell repertoires of around 600 subjects and linked those repertoires to cytomegalovirus serostatus. Besides the first cohort of 500 to 700 subjects, a separate validation cohort made up of roughly 120 different subjects was used. To predict cytomegalovirus infection status, the study brought together high-throughput TCR immunosequencing, statistical association of individual TCRs with disease status, and machine learning. In a later analysis, previously published TCR beta repertoires from about 670 donors were re-analyzed and high-resolution HLA genotyping was added so that TCR occurrence patterns could be studied. Rather than using new phenotypic data, the later analysis identified candidate immune exposures from TCR beta sequences and from how often those sequences occurred across donors. An earlier analysis of approximately 580 of the donors used high-throughput TCR beta sequencing to judge whether each TCR beta V gene segment behaved as functional or pseudogenic. Donor age, sex, ethnicity and CMV serostatus were compiled alongside the repertoire data. A later genetic analysis took genome-wide SNP genotypes for about three fifths of the roughly 670 donors and used that subset as a discovery cohort. All discovery cohort repertoires had been generated on a single sequencing platform. Class I and class II HLA loci were covered by the typing at four-digit resolution. The number of typed donors differed by locus: about 620-640 for A, B, C, DRB1 and DQB1; approximately 520 for DQA1; over 600 for DPA1; and approximately 450 for DPB1. Because of strong linkage in the cohort, five DR-DQ haplotypes were treated as single units for association and clustering. Across under 500 genotyped donors of the cohort, an average of about 240,000 unique TCR beta nucleotide sequences per donor were sequenced, and roughly 17% of those sequences were non-productive.

The germline V gene (reference sequence) gives CDR1 as GTSNPN and CDR2 as SVGIG. The CDR3 goes from the cysteine to the phenylalanine over 15 residues. The only DNA kept is the CDR3, 45 bases in frame from the first base. V ends up 2 bases short and J 1 base short, with an unmatched junction base count of 8. The cohort was made up of 500 to 800 healthy bone marrow donors. All cohort members were sampled while nominally healthy, although unrecorded immune exposures were likely present. The donor was CMV seropositive and was included in the group of approximately 300 seropositive cohort members. Every donor gave a peripheral blood sample, and the peripheral blood mononuclear cells from that sample were used for TCR beta sequencing. The Qiagen DNeasy Blood Extraction Kit was used to extract genomic DNA from the blood cell samples. As for this clone: The target of this receptor is not known. Per-base qualities were not stored, and no clone one base away is much larger.

Paper-wide results and their limitations: The study gave a list of 150 to 200 TCR beta chains associated with cytomegalovirus. Most TCR sequences were seen in very few donors, while some public TCRs were found in many individuals. When HLA alleles, especially DR and DQ, strongly co-occurred, TCR associations were difficult to assign to individual alleles. Immune exposure information for the cohort was limited to CMV serostatus. The classifier was reported to diagnose cytomegalovirus status with high specificity and sensitivity in both the original cohort and the validation cohort. Only TCR beta chains were sequenced in this cohort, and the absence of alpha or paired-chain data limited detectable features. Linkage disequilibrium might explain the correlated functional status among segregating V segments, but an unknown experimental factor could not be ruled out. Presence/absence analyses assumed roughly uniform sequencing depth across donors, an assumption that may not hold. In a later analysis, most CMV-associated TCR beta chains were found to appear HLA-restricted, with HLA associations seemingly driven largely by CMV exposure. In a later analysis, HLA-associated TCR beta chains were found to be more clonally expanded and to have lower generation probabilities than equally common non-associated chains. Broadly in line with IMGT annotations, most TCR beta V segments showed up in productive rearrangements about 87% or about 30% of the time in an earlier analysis of 450 to 750 of the donors. A later genetic analysis associated a missense DCLRE1C variant with V-gene and J-gene trimming of TCR beta chains, and an independent cohort replicated the association. Approximately 16 rarely observed V segments, including chromosome 9 orphons, were excluded from the earlier analysis of several hundred of the donors because counts were too low. In a later analysis, several top co-occurrence clusters were reported to appear linked to parvovirus B19, influenza, CMV and Epstein-Barr virus. A further reported finding was that TCR beta sequences accurately predicted the HLA-A and HLA-B alleles for most subjects in the first cohort. The sequencing pipeline was judged likely to have produced a cluster of highly shared sequence variants as a technical artifact. In vitro tests confirmed that a few of the cytomegalovirus-associated TCR beta chains recognize cytomegalovirus antigens. In a later analysis, about 17,000 TCR beta sequences were associated with specific HLA alleles at a false discovery rate of 0.05. Some IMGT-functional V segments, including TRBV6-2 and TRBV6-3, could not be distinguished by the 87-base-pair reads and were therefore excluded. HLA typing was unavailable for some donors at each locus, so association tests used only the typed subset. A later genetic analysis reported fewer N-insertions in productive TCRs among donors in an Asian-associated ancestry cluster than the roughly 700-donor mean. It was suggested by the authors that the approach could potentially be generalized to other disease states and immunological phenotypes. In a later analysis, the rate of TCR association differed among HLA loci, with DRB1 alleles having the most associated TCRs and HLA-C alleles having the fewest.

Library prep was done by the immunoSEQ multiplex PCR assay. The multiplex PCR relied on a mix of 60 forward primers for TCR Vbeta segments and 13 reverse primers for TCR Jbeta segments. Amplification of the CDR3 region of rearranged TCR beta genes was performed with a multiplex PCR assay on genomic DNA. The Illumina HiSeq System was used to sequence the amplified TCR beta libraries as 87-base-pair reads. On the authors' methods: A later analysis counted 75 million to 100 million unique TCR beta chains across the 666 repertoires, and 10 million to 11 million of these chains were shared by at least two donors. To remove PCR and sequencing errors, raw reads were error-corrected and collapsed into unique sequences using a nearest-neighbor algorithm that merged closely related sequences. To assign V, D and J gene segments, CDR3 sequences were aligned to IMGT reference sequences. For a sequence to be retained, at least a six-nucleotide match to both a V gene segment and a J gene segment was required. A rearrangement was called productive if the CDR3 had no stop codons and remained in frame with V and J, and every other rearrangement was called non-productive. Following IMGT convention, CDR3 was defined as the stretch from the second conserved V-encoded cysteine up to the conserved J-encoded phenylalanine. Sequences without an unambiguous match to a single V gene segment were excluded from the earlier analysis of almost 600 of the donors. An earlier analysis of 587 of the donors called V segments functional above 56.7% productive rearrangements and segregating when the between-donor standard deviation exceeded 5%. A statistical classification framework was built to diagnose cytomegalovirus status from the catalog of TCR beta chain sequences. In a later analysis, TCR nucleotide sequences were compared against IMGT/GENE-DB human TR gene sequences so that V and J genes could be assigned. In a later analysis, CDR3 sequences and most-parsimonious VDJ recombination scenarios were assigned using the TCRdist pipeline. In a later analysis, every TCR beta chain was defined by the combination of its CDR3 amino acid sequence and its V-gene family, and reads without a unique V-gene family were dropped. As a way to deal with suspected cross-contamination and a sequencing artifact, a later analysis dropped more than 500 nucleotide sequences that were highly shared and had low generation probability. For each public chain, a later analysis derived a clonal expansion index from normalized ranks of inferred template counts within each repertoire. In a later analysis, generation probabilities were computed with a VDJ recombination model fitted to out-of-frame rearrangements, and the resulting probabilities were checked against IGoR. In a later analysis, hypergeometric tests were used to score TCR-TCR, TCR-HLA and TCR-CMV co-occurrence, with a repertoire-size bias correction applied to TCR pairs. A later analysis estimated false discovery rates by permuting HLA or CMV assignments 20 times. In a later analysis, co-occurring TCRs were grouped with DBSCAN, and TCRdist sequence similarity was added when clustering was performed within HLA-allele-positive subsets. Repertoires with fewer than 30,000 or more than 120,000 public chains were left out of co-occurrence clustering, as were four to six repertoires with anomalous nucleotide sharing. TCRdb limited this immuneACCESS table to in-frame rearrangements with V and J called. A share of clones is missing; checked studies link under half to unresolved V genes, and the rest is unexplained. V and J calls and clone size come straight from that table; D and trimming were deduced from the DNA. This sample lists about 190,000 clones; under 80% were detected once. Under 5% of the sample lies in the top ten.

The chain links TRBV30 with TRBJ2-7; 7 bases in between match TRBD2. The clonotype comes from a man aged 25 to 45 in good health and CMV-seropositive. Material for sequencing was PBMCs. The DNA sequence follows: TGTGCCTGGAGTTCGATTCGGGGGGATTCCTACGAGCAGTACTTC. This yields the protein CAWSSIRGDSYEQYF.